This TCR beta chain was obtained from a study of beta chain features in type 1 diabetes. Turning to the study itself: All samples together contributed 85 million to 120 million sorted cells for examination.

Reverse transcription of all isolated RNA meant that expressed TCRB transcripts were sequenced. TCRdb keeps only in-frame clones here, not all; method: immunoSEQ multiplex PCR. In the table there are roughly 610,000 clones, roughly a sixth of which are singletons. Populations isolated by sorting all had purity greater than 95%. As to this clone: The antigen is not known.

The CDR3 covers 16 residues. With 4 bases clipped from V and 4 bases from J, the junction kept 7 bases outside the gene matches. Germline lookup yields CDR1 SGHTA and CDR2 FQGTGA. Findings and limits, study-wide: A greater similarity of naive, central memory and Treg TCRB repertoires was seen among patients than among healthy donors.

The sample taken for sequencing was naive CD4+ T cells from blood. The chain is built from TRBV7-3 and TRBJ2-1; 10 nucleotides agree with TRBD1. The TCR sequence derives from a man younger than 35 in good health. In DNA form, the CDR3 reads TGTGCCAGCAGCTGGAAGGACAGGGGGATATACAATGAGCAGTTCTTC. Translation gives CASSWKDRGIYNEQFF. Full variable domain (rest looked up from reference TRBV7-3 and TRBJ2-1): GAGVSQTPSNKVTEKGKYVELRCDPISGHTALYWYRQSLGQGPEFLIYFQGTGAADDSGLPNDRFFAVRPEGSVSTLKIQRTERGDSAVYLCASSWKDRGIYNEQFFGPGTRLTVL.